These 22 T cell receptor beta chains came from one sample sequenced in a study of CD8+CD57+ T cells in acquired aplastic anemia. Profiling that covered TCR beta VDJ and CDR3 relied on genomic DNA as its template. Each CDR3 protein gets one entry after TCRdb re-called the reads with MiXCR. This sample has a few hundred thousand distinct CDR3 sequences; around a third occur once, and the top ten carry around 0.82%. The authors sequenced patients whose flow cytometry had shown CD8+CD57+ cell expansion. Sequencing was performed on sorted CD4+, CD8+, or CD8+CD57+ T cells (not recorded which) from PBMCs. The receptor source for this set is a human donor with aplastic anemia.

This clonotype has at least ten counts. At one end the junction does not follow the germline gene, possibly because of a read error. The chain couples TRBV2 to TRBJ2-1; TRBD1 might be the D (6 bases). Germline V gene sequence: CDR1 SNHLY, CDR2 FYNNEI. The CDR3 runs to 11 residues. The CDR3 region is CASSEDRFEFF. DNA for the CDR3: TGTGCCAGCAGCGAAGACAGGTTCGAGTTCTTC.

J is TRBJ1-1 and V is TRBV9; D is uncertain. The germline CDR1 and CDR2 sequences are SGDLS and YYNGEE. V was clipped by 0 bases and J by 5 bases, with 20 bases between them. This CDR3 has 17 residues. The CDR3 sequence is CASSVGTGSLLATEAFF. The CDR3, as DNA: TGTGCCAGCAGCGTAGGGACGGGGTCACTCCTTGCGACTGAAGCTTTCTTT.

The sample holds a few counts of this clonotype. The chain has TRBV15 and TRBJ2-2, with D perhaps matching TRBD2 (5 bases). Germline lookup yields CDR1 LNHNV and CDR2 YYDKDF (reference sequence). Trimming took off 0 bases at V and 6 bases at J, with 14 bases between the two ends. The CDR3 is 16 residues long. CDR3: CATSRDSAGGPGELFF. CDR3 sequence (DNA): TGTGCCACCAGCAGAGACTCGGCGGGCGGTCCCGGGGAGCTGTTTTTT.

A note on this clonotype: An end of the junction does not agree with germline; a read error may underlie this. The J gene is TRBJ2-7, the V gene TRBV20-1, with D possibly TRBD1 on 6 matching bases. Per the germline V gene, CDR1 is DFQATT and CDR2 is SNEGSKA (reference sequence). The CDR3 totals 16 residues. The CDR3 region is CSALDPGGPRSYERYF. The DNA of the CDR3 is TGCAGTGCTCTTGACCCTGGGGGCCCTCGCTCCTACGAGCGGTACTTC.

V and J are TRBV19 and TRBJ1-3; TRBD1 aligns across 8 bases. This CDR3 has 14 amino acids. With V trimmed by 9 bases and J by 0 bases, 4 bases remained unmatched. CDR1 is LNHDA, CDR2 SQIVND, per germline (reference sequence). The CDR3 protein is CASETGASGNTIYF. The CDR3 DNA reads TGTGCCAGCGAGACAGGGGCCTCTGGAAACACCATATATTTT.

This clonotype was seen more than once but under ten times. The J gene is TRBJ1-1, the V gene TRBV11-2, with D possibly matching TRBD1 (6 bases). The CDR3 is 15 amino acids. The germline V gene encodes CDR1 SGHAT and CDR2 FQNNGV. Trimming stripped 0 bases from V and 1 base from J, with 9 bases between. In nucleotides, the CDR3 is TGTGCCAGCAGCTTAGAGACAGGAGCGAACACTGAAGCTTTCTTT. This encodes CASSLETGANTEAFF.

The CDR3 DNA follows: TGCGCCAGCAGCTCCGGGGGGATGAGCTCTGAAGCTTTCTTT. Its translation: CASSSGGMSSEAFF. The chain links TRBV5-1 to TRBJ1-1, with D possibly matching TRBD1 (5 bases). The CDR3 length is 14 residues. V was pared by 3 bases and J by 6 bases, with 15 bases between. Looked up from germline, CDR1 is SGHRS and CDR2 is YFSETQ.

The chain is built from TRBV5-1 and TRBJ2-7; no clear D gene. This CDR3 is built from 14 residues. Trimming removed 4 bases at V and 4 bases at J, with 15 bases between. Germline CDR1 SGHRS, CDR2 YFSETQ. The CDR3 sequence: CASSLGGKFYEQYF. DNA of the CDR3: TGCGCCAGCAGCCTCGGTGGGAAGTTTTACGAGCAGTACTTC.

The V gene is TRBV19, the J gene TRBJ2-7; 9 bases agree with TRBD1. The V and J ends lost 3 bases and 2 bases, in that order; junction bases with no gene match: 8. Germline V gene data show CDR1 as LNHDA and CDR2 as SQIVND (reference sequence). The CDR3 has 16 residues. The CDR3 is CASSIGSGTGTYEQYF. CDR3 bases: TGTGCCAGTAGTATCGGCTCCGGGACAGGGACCTACGAGCAGTACTTC.

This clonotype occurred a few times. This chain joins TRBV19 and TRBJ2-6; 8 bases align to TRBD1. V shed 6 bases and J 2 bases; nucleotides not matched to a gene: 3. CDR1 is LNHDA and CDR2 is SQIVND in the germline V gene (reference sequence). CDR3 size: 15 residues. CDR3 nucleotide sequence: TGTGCCAGTAGCGAACAGGGGGCTGGGGCCAACGTCCTGACTTTC. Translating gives CASSEQGAGANVLTF.

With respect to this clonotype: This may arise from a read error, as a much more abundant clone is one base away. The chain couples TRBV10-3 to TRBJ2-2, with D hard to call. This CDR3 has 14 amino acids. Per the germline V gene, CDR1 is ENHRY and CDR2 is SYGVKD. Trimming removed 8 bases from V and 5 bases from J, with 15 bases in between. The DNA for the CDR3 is TGTGCCATCCAGCCGACCCAGACTACCGGGGAGCTGTTTTTT. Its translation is CAIQPTQTTGELFF.

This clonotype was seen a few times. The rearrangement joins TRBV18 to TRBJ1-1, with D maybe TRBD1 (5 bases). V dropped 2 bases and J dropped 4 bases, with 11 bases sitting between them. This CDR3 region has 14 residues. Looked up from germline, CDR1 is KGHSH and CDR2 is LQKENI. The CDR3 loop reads CASSPSGAATEAFF. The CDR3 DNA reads TGTGCCAGCTCACCAAGCGGGGCGGCCACTGAAGCTTTCTTT.

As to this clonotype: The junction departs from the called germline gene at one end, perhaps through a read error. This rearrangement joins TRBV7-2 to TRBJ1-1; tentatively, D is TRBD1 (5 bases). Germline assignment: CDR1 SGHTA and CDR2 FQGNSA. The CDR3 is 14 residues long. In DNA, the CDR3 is TGTGCCAGCAGCTTACAGGGACTGAACACTGTAGCTTTCTTT. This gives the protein CASSLQGLNTVAFF. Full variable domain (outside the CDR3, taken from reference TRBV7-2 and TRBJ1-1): GAGVSQSPSNKVTEKGKDVELRCDPISGHTALYWYRQSLGQGLEFLIYFQGNSAPDKSGLPSDRFSAERTGGSVSTLTIQRTQQEDSAVYLCASSLQGLNTVAFFGQGTRLTVV.

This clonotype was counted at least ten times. The CDR3 region is CASNIGGYSPLHF. The CDR3 region has the DNA TGTGCCAGCAATATTGGGGGGTACTCACCCCTCCACTTT. The V gene is TRBV2, the J gene TRBJ1-6, with D possibly matching TRBD1 (5 bases). The V and J ends lost 7 bases and 10 bases respectively, with 14 bases between them. The V gene's germline CDR1 is SNHLY and CDR2 FYNNEI. This CDR3 is 13 amino acids long.

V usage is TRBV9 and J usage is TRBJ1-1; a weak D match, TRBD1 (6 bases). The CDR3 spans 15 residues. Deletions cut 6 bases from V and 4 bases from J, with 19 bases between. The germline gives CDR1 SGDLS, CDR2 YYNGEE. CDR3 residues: CASNNEGTFPTEAFF. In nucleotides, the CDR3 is TGTGCCAGCAACAATGAGGGGACATTCCCCACTGAAGCTTTCTTT.

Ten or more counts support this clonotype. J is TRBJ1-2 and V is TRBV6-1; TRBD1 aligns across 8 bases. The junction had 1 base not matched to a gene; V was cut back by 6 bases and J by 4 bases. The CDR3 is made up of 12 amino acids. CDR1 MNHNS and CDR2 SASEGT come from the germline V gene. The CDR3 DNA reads TGTGCCAGCAGACAGGGGGGCTATGGCTACACCTTC. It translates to CASRQGGYGYTF.

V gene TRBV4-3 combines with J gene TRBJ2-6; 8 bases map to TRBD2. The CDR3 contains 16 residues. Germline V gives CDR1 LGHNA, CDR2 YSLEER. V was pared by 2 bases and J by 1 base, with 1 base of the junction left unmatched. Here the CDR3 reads CASSQREGSGANVLTF. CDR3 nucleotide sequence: TGCGCCAGCAGCCAACGGGAGGGATCTGGGGCCAACGTCCTGACTTTC.

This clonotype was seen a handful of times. Here the CDR3 reads CASTRTVTTNEKLFF. Written as DNA, the CDR3 is TGTGCCAGTACAAGGACAGTTACAACTAATGAAAAACTGTTTTTT. This chain joins TRBV19 and TRBJ1-4; D is possibly TRBD1 (6 bases). This CDR3 comprises 15 residues. V was clipped by 7 bases and J by 0 bases, with 12 bases between them. CDR1 is LNHDA and CDR2 is SQIVND in the germline V gene (reference sequence).

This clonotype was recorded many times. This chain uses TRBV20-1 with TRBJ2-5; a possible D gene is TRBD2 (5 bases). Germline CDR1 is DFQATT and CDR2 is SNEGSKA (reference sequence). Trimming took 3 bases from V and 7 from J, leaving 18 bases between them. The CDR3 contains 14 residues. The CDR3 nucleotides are TGCAGTGCTAGGGGGTCCTGGCTCGGAGGGACCCAGTACTTC. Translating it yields CSARGSWLGGTQYF.

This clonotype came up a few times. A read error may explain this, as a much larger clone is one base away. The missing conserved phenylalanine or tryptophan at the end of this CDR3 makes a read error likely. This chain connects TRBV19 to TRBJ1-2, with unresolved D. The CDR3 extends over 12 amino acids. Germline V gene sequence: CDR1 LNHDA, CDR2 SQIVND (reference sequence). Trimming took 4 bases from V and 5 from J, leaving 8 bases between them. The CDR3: CASSNARYGYTL. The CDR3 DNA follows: TGTGCCAGTAGTAATGCGAGGTATGGCTACACCCTC.

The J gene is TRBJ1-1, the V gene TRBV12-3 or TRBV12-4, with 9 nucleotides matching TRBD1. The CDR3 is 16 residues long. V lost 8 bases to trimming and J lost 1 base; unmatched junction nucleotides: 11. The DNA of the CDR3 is TGTGCCAGCGAAGCTCTTCCGGGACAGGGGAACACTGAAGCTTTCTTT. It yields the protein CASEALPGQGNTEAFF.

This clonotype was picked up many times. The CDR3 region is CASSPRRDEQFF. In DNA form, the CDR3 reads TGTGCCAGCAGCCCTAGGCGCGATGAGCAGTTCTTC. The rearrangement uses TRBV7-2 and TRBJ2-1, with D unresolved. The V gene lost 5 bases and the J gene lost 8 bases, with 10 bases spanning the gap. The V gene's germline CDR1 is SGHTA and CDR2 FQGNSA. The CDR3 sequence is 12 residues long.